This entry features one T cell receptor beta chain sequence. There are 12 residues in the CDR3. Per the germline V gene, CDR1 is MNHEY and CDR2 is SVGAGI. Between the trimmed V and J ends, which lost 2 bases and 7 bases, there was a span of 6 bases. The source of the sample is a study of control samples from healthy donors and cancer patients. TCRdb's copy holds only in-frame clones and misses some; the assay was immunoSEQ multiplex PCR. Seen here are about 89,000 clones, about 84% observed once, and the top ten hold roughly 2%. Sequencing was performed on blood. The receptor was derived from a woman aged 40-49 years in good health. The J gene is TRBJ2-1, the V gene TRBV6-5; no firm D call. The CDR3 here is CASSYSRNEQFF. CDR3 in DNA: TGTGCCAGCAGTTACAGCAGGAATGAGCAGTTCTTC.